This T cell receptor beta chain was obtained from a study of T cells after yellow fever vaccination. TCRdb called the 5' RACE reads again in MiXCR, with one record for every CDR3 protein. The table has tens of thousands of distinct CDR3 sequences, roughly 7.4% seen once. This CDR3 region has 18 residues. The germline V gene has CDR1 LGHDT and CDR2 YNNKEL (reference sequence). The ends were cut back, 11 bases at V and 0 bases at J, with 26 bases in the middle. The V call is TRBV3-1, the J call TRBJ2-1; D is perhaps TRBD2 (7 bases). The source of this sequence is a man younger than 45 who received the YFV17D yellow fever vaccine. The specimen comprised CD8+ T cells sorted from PBMCs, sampled on the day of the yellow fever booster vaccination. The CDR3 here is CAFCLERDIAGSYNEQFF. CDR3 sequence (DNA): TGTGCCTTCTGTTTGGAGCGGGACATCGCCGGCTCCTACAATGAGCAGTTCTTC.